The entry that follows covers one T cell receptor beta chain sequence. Its antigen is not identified. This table comes from immunoSEQ multiplex PCR, and its TCRdb copy is limited to in-frame clones, with some not included. The sample has about 48,000 clones, more than 75% seen once. This sample is part of a study of OX40 agonist ivuxolimab in advanced cancers. As for the study in general: Partial responses were seen in three patients, one with hepatocellular carcinoma and two with cutaneous melanoma. General study findings and limits: Dose levels from 0.1 to 3.0 mg/kg saw CD4+ and CD8+ blood T cells expand clonally by week 6. Antigen specificity of clonally expanded peripheral T cells was not established.

At cycle 4 day 1, cycle 7 day 1, and baseline, blood was sampled. Trimming took off 2 bases at V and 4 bases at J, with 1 base between the two ends. This CDR3 contains 12 residues. The V gene's germline CDR1 is SGDLS and CDR2 YYNGEE. This chain connects TRBV9 to TRBJ1-6, with unresolved D. The TCR originated in an adult with an advanced solid tumor such as melanoma, head and neck, liver or kidney cancer. Specimen: CD4+ or CD8+ T cells sorted from blood, collected in a trial of the OX40 agonist ivuxolimab. DNA of the CDR3: TGTGCCAGCAGCGTTTATAATTCACCCCTCCACTTT. Its translation is CASSVYNSPLHF.